This T cell receptor beta chain stems from a study of cytotoxic CD8 clonotypes in ibrutinib-treated CLL. Clones were sequenced by immunoSEQ multiplex PCR, and TCRdb holds only the in-frame ones, with some missing. The data hold 130,000 to 150,000 clones, with over 60% observed a single time. In germline, CDR1 is SGDLS, CDR2 YYNGEE. CDR3 length: 15 residues. V was pared by 4 bases and J by 1 base, with 7 bases of the junction left unmatched. This receptor was identified in a human donor with chronic lymphocytic leukemia. Sequencing used PBMCs, obtained after 12 months of ibrutinib treatment. V gene TRBV9 combines with J gene TRBJ1-1; 7 bases are a match to TRBD1. The CDR3 sequence is CASSPTTGPNTEAFF. The CDR3 bases are TGTGCCAGCAGCCCAACGACAGGGCCGAACACTGAAGCTTTCTTT.